A selection of T cell receptor beta chains follows, all from one sample in a study of blood T cell repertoires in COVID-19. TCRdb keeps only in-frame clones here, not all; method: immunoSEQ multiplex PCR. The sample contains 95,000 to 110,000 clones, roughly 84% of which appear only once. Sequencing was performed on peripheral blood. These receptors originate from a human donor in a cohort sampled during active COVID-19. The CDR3 runs from the conserved cysteine through the conserved F or W. The D gene is left open where the match is weak. Clone size, where shown, is once, few, many, or a class for clones that have expanded.

>.|TRBV11-2|.|TRBJ2-3
TGTGCCAGCAGCTTGGGCCTCGGCACAGATACGCAGTATTTT
CASSLGLGTDTQYF
>.|TRBV30|.|TRBJ2-1
TGTGCCTGGAGTGCTCTCACGCAGGGGCTTCAATATGTCAATGAGCAGTTCTTC
CAWSALTQGLQYVNEQFF
>.|TRBV19|.|TRBJ1-3
TGTGCCAGTAGCAGGGGCGAGGCTGGAAACACCATATATTTT
CASSRGEAGNTIYF
>.|TRBV11-3|TRBD1|TRBJ2-2
TGTGCCAGCAGCCCGGGGACAGGAGGGGCAACCGGGGAGCTGTTTTTT
CASSPGTGGATGELFF
>.|TRBV2|.|TRBJ1-2
TGTGCCAGCCGTCTGGGGGAGGGTAGTGGTGGCTACACCTTC
CASRLGEGSGGYTF
>once|TRBV30|.|TRBJ2-7
TGTGCCTGGAGTGTGGTACAGGACCTCTACGAGCAGTACTTC
CAWSVVQDLYEQYF
>.|TRBV27|.|TRBJ2-5
TGTGCCAGCAGTACCCAAGTGTACTCGGAGACCCAGTACTTC
CASSTQVYSETQYF
>.|TRBV3-1/TRBV3-2|TRBD1|TRBJ2-7
TGTGCCAGCAGCCGCGGGGACAGGGGGTACGAGCAGTACTTC
CASSRGDRGYEQYF
>.|TRBV20-1|.|TRBJ2-7
TGCAGTGCTAGTCTCCAGGGAATCTACGAGCAGTACTTC
CSASLQGIYEQYF
>.|TRBV18|.|TRBJ1-2
TGTGCCAGCTCACCCTTAACCTTGACAGGAGACTATGGCTACACCTTC
CASSPLTLTGDYGYTF